This T cell receptor (beta chain) was observed in a study of identical twins. Looked up from germline, CDR1 is MGHDK and CDR2 is SYGVNS. The CDR3 contains 13 residues. Unique molecular identifiers were in the cDNA, with template-switch universal primer binding. TCRdb itself ran the 5' RACE reads through MiXCR, one entry per CDR3 protein. This sample has more than 1.5 million distinct CDR3 sequences, with about 30% found just once. Findings and limits, study-wide: Analyses of zero insertions could be partly confounded by invariant MAIT and iNKT cells.

About this clonotype itself: Its target is not known. The junction departs from germline at one end; a sequencing error may be responsible.

This receptor was identified in a newborn girl in good health. What was sequenced was cord blood. The chain employs TRBV25-1 and TRBJ2-4; D unresolved. CDR3 sequence reads: CASSEFRGTIQYF. CDR3 bases: TGTGCCAGTAGTGAATTCCGCGGCACAATTCAGTACTTC.